The 23 T cell receptor beta chains given below trace back to one sample, sequenced in a study of blood T cell repertoires in COVID-19. Only in-frame clones appear in the TCRdb table, and some are missing; sequencing was by immunoSEQ multiplex PCR. The table shows fewer than 180,000 clones, with roughly 87% occurring only once. Sequenced input: peripheral blood. These receptors came from a woman aged 60 to 75 with active or convalescent COVID-19.

This chain uses TRBV7-2 with TRBJ1-2; D possibly corresponds to TRBD1 (6 bases). Per germline, CDR1 SGHTA and CDR2 FQGNSA. The CDR3 extends over 17 amino acids. The V gene lost 0 bases and the J gene lost 4 bases, with 18 bases spanning the gap. The CDR3 sequence is CASSLASSGVRTYGYTF. The DNA of the CDR3 is TGTGCCAGCAGCTTAGCCAGTTCAGGGGTCCGAACCTATGGCTACACCTTC.

The chain couples TRBV6-2 or TRBV6-3 to TRBJ2-5, with 8 bases identical to TRBD2. The CDR3 is made up of 16 amino acids. Germline V gives CDR1 MNHEY, CDR2 SVGEGT. The trim removed 0 bases at V and 3 bases at J, leaving 6 bases unmatched. The CDR3 sequence is CASSYSGGGTKETQYF. In DNA, the CDR3 is TGTGCCAGCAGTTACTCTGGCGGGGGGACCAAAGAGACCCAGTACTTC.

V gene TRBV11-3 combines with J gene TRBJ2-2, with D unclear. V gave up 2 bases and J gave up 2 bases, with 6 bases separating them. Germline lookup yields CDR1 SGHNT and CDR2 YENEEA. This CDR3 is built from 14 residues. CDR3 loop: CASSLSDNTGELFF. In nucleotides, the CDR3 is TGTGCCAGCAGCTTAAGCGATAACACCGGGGAGCTGTTTTTT.

The chain combines TRBV12-5 with TRBJ1-6; 7 bases agree with TRBD1. CDR1 is LGHNT and CDR2 is FRNRAP in the germline V gene. The junction had 16 bases not matched to a gene; V was cut back by 7 bases and J by 7 bases. This CDR3 comprises 17 residues. The CDR3 DNA reads TGTGCTAGTGATGGAAGGGACAGATCGTCCTGGAATTCACCCCTCCACTTT. Its translation is CASDGRDRSSWNSPLHF.

This clone was recorded only once. V and J are TRBV4-3 and TRBJ2-4; perhaps TRBD2 as D (6 bases). V gave up 0 bases and J gave up 3 bases, with 21 bases separating them. There are 19 residues in the CDR3. The V gene's germline CDR1 is LGHNA and CDR2 YSLEER. The CDR3 bases are TGCGCCAGCAGCCAAGATACCCCCTACGGGGGTGTCGTCAAAAACATTCAGTACTTC. Translation: CASSQDTPYGGVVKNIQYF.

The chain carries TRBV5-1 and TRBJ1-3; 8 bases agree with TRBD1. The CDR3 has 14 amino acids. Germline values: CDR1 SGHRS, CDR2 YFSETQ. Trimming took 4 bases from V and 2 from J; bases not matched to a gene: 2. CDR3 residues: CASSPRGPGNTIYF. CDR3 coding DNA: TGCGCCAGCAGCCCCAGGGGGCCTGGAAACACCATATATTTT.

The gene calls are TRBV30 and TRBJ1-1, with D hard to call. The CDR3 runs 12 residues. Trimming stripped 4 bases from V and 0 bases from J, with 6 bases between. Germline V gene lookup returns CDR1 GTSNPN and CDR2 SVGIG (reference sequence). The CDR3 DNA follows: TGTGCCTGGAACAGATTGAACACTGAAGCTTTCTTT. This encodes CAWNRLNTEAFF.

This sequence joins TRBV6-5 and TRBJ2-3; no clear D gene. The CDR3 is 13 amino acids. Trimming pared 7 bases from V and 1 base from J, leaving 9 bases between. Germline V lookup: CDR1 MNHEY, CDR2 SVGAGI. CDR3 coding DNA: TGTGCCAGCAAGCTAACAGGCACAGATACGCAGTATTTT. This sequence encodes CASKLTGTDTQYF.

V usage is TRBV7-2 and J usage is TRBJ2-7; TRBD1 matches at 8 bases. This CDR3 is built from 15 residues. Looked up from germline, CDR1 is SGHTA and CDR2 is FQGNSA. Trimming at V came to 1 base and at J to 4 bases, leaving 6 bases not matched to a gene. The CDR3 loop reads CASSLGSGGSYEQYF. CDR3 in DNA: TGTGCCAGCAGCTTAGGGTCAGGGGGCAGTTACGAGCAGTACTTC.

This chain uses TRBV19 with TRBJ1-1; 9 bases agree with TRBD1. The CDR3 totals 13 residues. Germline CDR1 LNHDA, CDR2 SQIVND (reference sequence). J lost 5 bases, V lost 7 bases, and 5 bases had no gene match. CDR3: CASTGQGRTEAFF. The CDR3 DNA reads as TGTGCCAGTACCGGACAGGGGCGGACTGAAGCTTTCTTT.

This clone was seen a handful of times. The chain joins TRBV24-1 to TRBJ2-7, with D perhaps matching TRBD1 (5 bases). Germline CDR1 and CDR2: KGHDR and SFDVKD. The CDR3 runs to 14 residues. Trimming stripped 4 bases from V and 10 bases from J, with 19 bases between. CDR3 sequence reads: CATSDLKTVYGQYF. CDR3 sequence (DNA): TGTGCCACCAGTGACCTCAAGACAGTCTACGGTCAGTACTTC.

The gene calls are TRBV9 and TRBJ1-1; 9 nucleotides agree with TRBD1. J was trimmed by 3 bases and V by 3 bases; bases with no gene match: 6. The CDR3 has 15 amino acids. Germline V gene sequence: CDR1 SGDLS, CDR2 YYNGEE. The CDR3 sequence: CASSELRDRDTEAFF. The CDR3 DNA is TGTGCCAGCAGCGAACTCCGGGACAGGGACACTGAAGCTTTCTTT.

The chain employs TRBV7-9 and TRBJ2-7, with D perhaps TRBD2 (6 bases). The CDR3 length is 13 residues. Deletions cut 1 base from V and 6 bases from J, with 10 bases between. The germline CDR1 and CDR2 sequences are SEHNR and FQNEAQ (reference sequence). CDR3 amino acids: CASSLVLGGEQYF. The CDR3 bases are TGTGCCAGCAGCTTAGTTCTGGGGGGCGAGCAGTACTTC.

The chain links TRBV9 to TRBJ2-7, with 7 bases aligning to TRBD1. Unmatched junction bases numbered 13, after V lost 2 bases and J lost 2 bases. Germline values: CDR1 SGDLS, CDR2 YYNGEE. The CDR3 runs to 17 residues. Here the CDR3 reads CASSVAADRRTPYEQYF. CDR3 sequence (DNA): TGTGCCAGCAGCGTCGCTGCGGACAGGCGTACACCCTACGAGCAGTACTTC.

The sample holds one count of this clone. The chain recombines TRBV2 with TRBJ1-2, with D tentatively TRBD1 (5 bases). The V end lost 6 bases, the J end lost 0 bases, and 11 bases lay between the germline ends. This CDR3 contains 14 residues. CDR1 and CDR2 (germline): SNHLY, FYNNEI. The CDR3 DNA sequence: TGTGCCAGCAGCGGCAGGGCCTCTAACTATGGCTACACCTTC. This gives the protein CASSGRASNYGYTF.

The chain carries TRBV12-3 or TRBV12-4 and TRBJ1-2; D ambiguous. The CDR3 sequence is 12 residues long. Trimming removed 6 bases at V and 4 bases at J, with 9 bases between. CDR3 DNA: TGTGCCAGCAGCCACCTAGGCTATGGCTACACCTTC. Amino acid sequence: CASSHLGYGYTF.

V gene TRBV9 combines with J gene TRBJ2-1; 9 bases are shared with TRBD1. The CDR3 runs to 14 residues. The V gene end was trimmed by 4 bases and the J gene end by 5 bases; junction bases not matched to a gene: 4. CDR1 SGDLS and CDR2 YYNGEE come from the germline V gene. CDR3 residues: CASSTGGRHNEQFF. CDR3 nucleotides: TGTGCCAGCAGCACAGGGGGCCGACACAATGAGCAGTTCTTC. Based on the CDR3 plus reference TRBV9 and TRBJ2-1, the full variable domain is DSGVTQTPKHLITATGQRVTLRCSPRSGDLSVYWYQQSLDQGLQFLIQYYNGEERAKGNILERFSAQQFPDLHSELNLSSLELGDSALYFCASSTGGRHNEQFFGPGTRLTVL.

This chain links TRBV7-6 with TRBJ1-2, with D possibly TRBD1 on 5 matching bases. The CDR3 length is 13 residues. Germline lookup yields CDR1 SGHVS and CDR2 FNYEAQ. V lost 4 bases and J lost 7, with 13 bases in between. Written as DNA, the CDR3 is TGTGCCAGCAGCTCAGTGGGGGGGAGTGGCTACACCTTC. It encodes CASSSVGGSGYTF. Filled out from reference TRBV7-6 and TRBJ1-2, the complete variable domain reads GAGVSQSPRYKVTKRGQDVALRCDPISGHVSLYWYRQALGQGPEFLTYFNYEAQQDKSGLPNDRFSAERPEGSISTLTIQRTEQRDSAMYRCASSSVGGSGYTFGSGTRLTVV.

The rearrangement links TRBV18 to TRBJ1-1; D is unclear. The ends were cut back, 3 bases at V and 4 bases at J, with 12 bases in the middle. The length of the CDR3 is 14 residues. Per germline, CDR1 KGHSH and CDR2 LQKENI. Written as DNA, the CDR3 is TGTGCCAGCTCACCGTTAGGGAGCGGCACTGAAGCTTTCTTT. Protein product: CASSPLGSGTEAFF. The full variable domain, in which reference TRBV18 and TRBJ1-1 provide the parts outside the CDR3, is NAGVMQNPRHLVRRRGQEARLRCSPMKGHSHVYWYRQLPEEGLKFMVYLQKENIIDESGMPKERFSAEFPKEGPSILRIQQVVRGDSAAYFCASSPLGSGTEAFFGQGTRLTVV.

The gene calls are TRBV3-1 (or the pseudogene TRBV3-2) and TRBJ2-5; 9 bases are shared with TRBD2. The trim removed 4 bases at V and 2 bases at J, leaving 2 bases unmatched. The germline V gene has CDR1 LGHDT and CDR2 YNNKEL (reference sequence). The CDR3 covers 14 residues. In DNA, the CDR3 is TGTGCCAGCAGCCCGACTAGCGGACAAGAGACCCAGTACTTC. This gives the protein CASSPTSGQETQYF.

The gene calls are TRBV4-3 and TRBJ2-1, with 11 bases aligning to TRBD2. Germline assignment: CDR1 LGHNA and CDR2 YSLEER. Trimming took 2 bases from V and 7 from J; bases not matched to a gene: 10. CDR3 length: 17 amino acids. The CDR3 bases are TGCGCCAGCAGCCAAATATACCTGGGACTAGCGGATAATGAGCAGTTCTTC. Amino acid sequence: CASSQIYLGLADNEQFF.

This clone appeared a few times. The V gene is TRBV25-1, the J gene TRBJ1-5; D ambiguous. Germline V CDR1 and CDR2: MGHDK, SYGVNS. CDR3 size: 16 residues. V lost 2 bases and J 6 bases, leaving 17 bases between the germline ends. CDR3 nucleotides: TGTGCCAGCAGTGAACAGGCACATAAGTCCGCTCAGCCCCAGCATTTT. This sequence encodes CASSEQAHKSAQPQHF.

V gene TRBV7-8 combines with J gene TRBJ2-7, with 12 bases lining up with TRBD2. CDR3 length equals 16 residues. V shed 5 bases and J 0 bases; nucleotides not matched to a gene: 5. Germline V CDR1 and CDR2: SGHVS, FQNEAQ. CDR3 bases: TGTGCCAGCAGCCCTAGGACTAGCGGGACCTCCTACGAGCAGTACTTC. Translated, it gives CASSPRTSGTSYEQYF.